This TCR beta chain was recorded in a study of technical replicates of blood from a few donors. V was clipped by 6 bases and J by 2 bases, with 17 bases between them. Germline V gene data show CDR1 as SNHLY and CDR2 as FYNNEI. CDR3 length equals 15 residues. Here immunoSEQ multiplex PCR was the method, and the copy in TCRdb shows in-frame clones only, minus some. The table includes tens of thousands of clones, 95% to 97% detected once. The material sequenced was T cells isolated from PBMCs. V gene TRBV2 combines with J gene TRBJ2-7; D call uncertain. The receptor's source is a human donor in good health. CDR3 loop: CASRKGLEPTYEQYF. The CDR3 DNA reads TGTGCCAGCAGGAAAGGTCTAGAGCCTACCTACGAGCAGTACTTC.